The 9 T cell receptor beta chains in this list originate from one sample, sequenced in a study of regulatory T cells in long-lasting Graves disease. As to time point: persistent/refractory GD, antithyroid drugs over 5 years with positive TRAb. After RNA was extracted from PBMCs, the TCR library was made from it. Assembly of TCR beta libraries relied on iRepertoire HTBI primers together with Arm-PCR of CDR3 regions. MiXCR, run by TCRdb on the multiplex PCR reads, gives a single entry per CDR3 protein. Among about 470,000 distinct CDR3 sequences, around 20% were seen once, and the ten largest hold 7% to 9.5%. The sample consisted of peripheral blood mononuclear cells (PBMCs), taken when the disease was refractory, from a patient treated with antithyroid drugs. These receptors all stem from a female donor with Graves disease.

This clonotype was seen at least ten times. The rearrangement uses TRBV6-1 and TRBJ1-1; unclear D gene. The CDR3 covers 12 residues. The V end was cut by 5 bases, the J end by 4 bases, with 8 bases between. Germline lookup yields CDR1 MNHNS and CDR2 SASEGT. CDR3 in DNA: TGTGCCAGCAGTCAATGGGGCACTGAAGCTTTCTTT. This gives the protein CASSQWGTEAFF.

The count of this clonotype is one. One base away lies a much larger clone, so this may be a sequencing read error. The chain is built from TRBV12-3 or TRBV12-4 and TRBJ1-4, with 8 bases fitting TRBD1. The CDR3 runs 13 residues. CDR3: CAIGQGTNEKLLF. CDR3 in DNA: TGTGCCATCGGACAGGGAACTAATGAAAAACTGCTTTTT.

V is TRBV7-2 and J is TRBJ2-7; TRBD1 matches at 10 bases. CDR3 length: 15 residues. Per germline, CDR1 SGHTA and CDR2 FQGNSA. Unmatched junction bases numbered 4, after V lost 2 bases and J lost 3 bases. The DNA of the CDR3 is TGTGCCAGCAGCTTAACGGGACAGGGGATCTACGAGCAGTACTTC. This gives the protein CASSLTGQGIYEQYF.

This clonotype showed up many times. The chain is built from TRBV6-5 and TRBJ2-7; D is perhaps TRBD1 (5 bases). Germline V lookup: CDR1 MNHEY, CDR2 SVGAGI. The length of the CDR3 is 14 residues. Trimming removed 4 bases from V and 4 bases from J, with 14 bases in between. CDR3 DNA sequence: TGTGCCAGCAGTTCGATCCCACAGGAGTACGAGCAGTACTTC. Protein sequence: CASSSIPQEYEQYF.

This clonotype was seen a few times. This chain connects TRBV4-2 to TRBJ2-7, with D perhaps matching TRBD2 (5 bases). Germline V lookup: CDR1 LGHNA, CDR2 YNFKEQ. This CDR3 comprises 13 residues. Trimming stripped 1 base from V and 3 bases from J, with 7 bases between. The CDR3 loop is CASSQGRDYEQYF. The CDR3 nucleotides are TGTGCCAGCAGCCAAGGACGGGACTACGAGCAGTACTTC.

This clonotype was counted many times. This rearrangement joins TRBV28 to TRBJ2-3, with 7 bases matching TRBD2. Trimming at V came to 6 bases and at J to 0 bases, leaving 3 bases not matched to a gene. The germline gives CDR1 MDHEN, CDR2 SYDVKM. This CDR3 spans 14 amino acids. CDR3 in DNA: TGTGCCAGCAGCCCGGGAGGAAGCACAGATACGCAGTATTTT. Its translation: CASSPGGSTDTQYF.

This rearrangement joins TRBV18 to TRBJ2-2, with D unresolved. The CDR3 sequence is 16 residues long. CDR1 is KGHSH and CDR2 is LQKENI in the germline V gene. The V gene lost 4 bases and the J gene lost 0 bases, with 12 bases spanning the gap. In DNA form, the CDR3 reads TGTGCCAGCTCACGGTCGTCAGCCGCGAACACCGGGGAGCTGTTTTTT. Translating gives CASSRSSAANTGELFF. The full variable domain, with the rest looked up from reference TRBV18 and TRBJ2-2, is NAGVMQNPRHLVRRRGQEARLRCSPMKGHSHVYWYRQLPEEGLKFMVYLQKENIIDESGMPKERFSAEFPKEGPSILRIQQVVRGDSAAYFCASSRSSAANTGELFFGEGSRLTVL.

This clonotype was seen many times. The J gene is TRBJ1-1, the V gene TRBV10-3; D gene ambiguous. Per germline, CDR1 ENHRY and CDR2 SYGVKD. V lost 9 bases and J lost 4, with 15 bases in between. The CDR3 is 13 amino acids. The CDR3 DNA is TGTGCCATTCGAGGGTTGTCGGGCACTGAAGCTTTCTTT. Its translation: CAIRGLSGTEAFF.

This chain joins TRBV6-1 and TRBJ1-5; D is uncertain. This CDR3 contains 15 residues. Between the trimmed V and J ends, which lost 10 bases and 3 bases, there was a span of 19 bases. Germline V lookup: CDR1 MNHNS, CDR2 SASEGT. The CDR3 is CATSTIGRYNQPQHF. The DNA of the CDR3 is TGTGCCACCTCAACCATTGGACGGTACAATCAGCCCCAGCATTTT.